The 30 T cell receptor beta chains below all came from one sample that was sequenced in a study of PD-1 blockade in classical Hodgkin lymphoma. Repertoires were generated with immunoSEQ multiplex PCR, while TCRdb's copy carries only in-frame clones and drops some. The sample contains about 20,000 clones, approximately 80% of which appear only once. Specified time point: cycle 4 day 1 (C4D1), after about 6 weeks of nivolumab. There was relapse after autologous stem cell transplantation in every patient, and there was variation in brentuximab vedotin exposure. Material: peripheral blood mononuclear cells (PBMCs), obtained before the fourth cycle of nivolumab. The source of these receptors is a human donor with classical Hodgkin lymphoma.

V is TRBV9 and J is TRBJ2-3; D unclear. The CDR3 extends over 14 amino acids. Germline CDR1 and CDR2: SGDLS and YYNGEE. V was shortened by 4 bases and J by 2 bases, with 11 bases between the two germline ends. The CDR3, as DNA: TGTGCCAGCAGCCCATATGGGCTCACAGATACGCAGTATTTT. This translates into CASSPYGLTDTQYF.

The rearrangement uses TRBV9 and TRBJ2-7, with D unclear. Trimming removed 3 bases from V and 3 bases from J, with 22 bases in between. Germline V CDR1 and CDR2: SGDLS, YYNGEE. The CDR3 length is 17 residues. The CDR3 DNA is TGTGCCAGCAGCGCCGGCGGAACACCTAAAGGATTCTACGAGCAGTACTTC. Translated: CASSAGGTPKGFYEQYF.

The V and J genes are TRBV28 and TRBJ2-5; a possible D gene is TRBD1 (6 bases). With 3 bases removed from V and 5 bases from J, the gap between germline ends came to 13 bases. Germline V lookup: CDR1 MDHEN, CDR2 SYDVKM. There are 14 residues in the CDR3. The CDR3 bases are TGTGCCAGCAGTTTCTTGGGACACTGGGAGACCCAGTACTTC. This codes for CASSFLGHWETQYF.

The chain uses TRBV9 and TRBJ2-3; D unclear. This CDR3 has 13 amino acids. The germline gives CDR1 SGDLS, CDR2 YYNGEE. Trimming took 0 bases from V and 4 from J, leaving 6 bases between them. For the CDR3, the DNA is TGTGCCAGCAGCGTAGAGGTCCCAGATACGCAGTATTTT. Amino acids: CASSVEVPDTQYF.

CDR3 region: CASSDVYRTDTQYF. The CDR3 coding sequence is TGCGCCAGCAGCGACGTCTACCGCACAGATACGCAGTATTTT. The chain recombines TRBV5-1 with TRBJ2-3; D remains ambiguous. This CDR3 has 14 residues. CDR1 is SGHRS, CDR2 YFSETQ, per germline. Trimming removed 4 bases from V and 1 base from J, with 10 bases in between.

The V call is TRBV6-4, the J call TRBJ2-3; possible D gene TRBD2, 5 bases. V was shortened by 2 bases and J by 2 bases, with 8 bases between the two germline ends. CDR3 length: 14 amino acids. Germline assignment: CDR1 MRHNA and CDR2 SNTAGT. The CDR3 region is CASSDEADTDTQYF. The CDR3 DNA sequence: TGTGCCAGCAGTGACGAAGCGGACACAGATACGCAGTATTTT.

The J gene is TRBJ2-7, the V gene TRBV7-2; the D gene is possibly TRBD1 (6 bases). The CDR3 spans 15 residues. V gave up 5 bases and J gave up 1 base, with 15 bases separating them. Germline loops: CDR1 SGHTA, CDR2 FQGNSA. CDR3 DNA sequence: TGTGCCAGCAGCCAGGGGCCGGGAAAATCCTACGAGCAGTACTTC. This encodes CASSQGPGKSYEQYF.

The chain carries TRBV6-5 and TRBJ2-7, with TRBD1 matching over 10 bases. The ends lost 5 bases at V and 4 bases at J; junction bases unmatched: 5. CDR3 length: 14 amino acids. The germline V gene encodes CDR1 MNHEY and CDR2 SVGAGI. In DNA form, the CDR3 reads TGTGCCAGCAGTGGGGGACAGGGGTGGTACGAGCAGTACTTC. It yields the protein CASSGGQGWYEQYF.

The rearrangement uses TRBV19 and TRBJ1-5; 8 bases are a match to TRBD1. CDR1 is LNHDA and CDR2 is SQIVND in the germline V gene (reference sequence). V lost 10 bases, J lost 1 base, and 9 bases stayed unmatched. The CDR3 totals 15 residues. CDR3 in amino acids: CATLSWTGSNQPQHF. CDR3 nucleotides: TGTGCCACCTTAAGTTGGACAGGGAGCAATCAGCCCCAGCATTTT.

This CDR3 is CASTLGQGYTEAFF. DNA for the CDR3: TGTGCCAGCACGCTCGGGCAGGGGTACACTGAAGCTTTCTTT. V and J are TRBV2 and TRBJ1-1; tentatively, D is TRBD1 (6 bases). CDR1 is SNHLY and CDR2 is FYNNEI in the germline V gene. The V end lost 7 bases, the J end lost 3 bases, and 15 bases lay between the germline ends. The CDR3 loop spans 14 amino acids.

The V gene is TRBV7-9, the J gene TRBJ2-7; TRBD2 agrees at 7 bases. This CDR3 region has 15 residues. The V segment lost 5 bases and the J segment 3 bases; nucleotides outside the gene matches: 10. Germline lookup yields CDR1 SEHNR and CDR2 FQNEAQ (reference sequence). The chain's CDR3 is CASSPGVGEGYEQYF. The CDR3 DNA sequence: TGTGCCAGCAGCCCGGGGGTAGGGGAGGGCTACGAGCAGTACTTC. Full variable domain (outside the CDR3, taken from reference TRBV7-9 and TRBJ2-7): DTGVSQNPRHKITKRGQNVTFRCDPISEHNRLYWYRQTLGQGPEFLTYFQNEAQLEKSRLLSDRFSAERPKGSFSTLEIQRTEQGDSAMYLCASSPGVGEGYEQYFGPGTRLTVT.

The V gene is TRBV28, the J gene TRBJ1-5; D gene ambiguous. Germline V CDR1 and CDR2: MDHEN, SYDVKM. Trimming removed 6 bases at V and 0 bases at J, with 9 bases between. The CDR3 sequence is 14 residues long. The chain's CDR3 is CASSLQYSNQPQHF. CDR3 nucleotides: TGTGCCAGCAGCTTACAGTATAGCAATCAGCCCCAGCATTTT.

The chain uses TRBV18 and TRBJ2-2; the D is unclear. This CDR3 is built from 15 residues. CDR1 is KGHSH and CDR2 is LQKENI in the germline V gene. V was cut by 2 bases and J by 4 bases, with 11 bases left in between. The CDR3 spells CASSPSVRVTGELFF. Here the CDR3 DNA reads TGTGCCAGCTCACCATCAGTCCGGGTCACCGGGGAGCTGTTTTTT.

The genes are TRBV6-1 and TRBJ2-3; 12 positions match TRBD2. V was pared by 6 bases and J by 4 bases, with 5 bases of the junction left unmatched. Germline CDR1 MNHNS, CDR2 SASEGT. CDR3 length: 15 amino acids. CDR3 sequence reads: CASSLAGGGADTQYF. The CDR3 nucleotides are TGTGCCAGCAGCCTAGCGGGAGGGGGGGCAGATACGCAGTATTTT.

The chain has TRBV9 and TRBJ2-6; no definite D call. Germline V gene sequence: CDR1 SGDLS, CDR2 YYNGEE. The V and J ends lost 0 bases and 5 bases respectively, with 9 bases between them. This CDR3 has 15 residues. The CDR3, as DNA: TGTGCCAGCAGCGTAGAGGGTAATAGGGCCAACGTCCTGACTTTC. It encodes CASSVEGNRANVLTF.

CDR3 protein: CASSAPLGYTDTQYF. The CDR3 DNA reads as TGTGCCAGCAGTGCCCCTCTAGGTTACACAGATACGCAGTATTTT. V gene TRBV2 combines with J gene TRBJ2-3; no clear D gene. CDR3 size: 15 residues. V lost 4 bases and J lost 2, with 13 bases in between. Germline CDR1 is SNHLY and CDR2 is FYNNEI.

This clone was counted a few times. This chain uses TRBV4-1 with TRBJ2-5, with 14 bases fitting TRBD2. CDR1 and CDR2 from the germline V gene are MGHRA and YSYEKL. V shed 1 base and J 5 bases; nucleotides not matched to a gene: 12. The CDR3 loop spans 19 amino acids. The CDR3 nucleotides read TGCGCCAGCAGCCAAGGCAGGTCAGGGACTAGCGGGAGATTTGAGACCCAGTACTTC. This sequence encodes CASSQGRSGTSGRFETQYF.

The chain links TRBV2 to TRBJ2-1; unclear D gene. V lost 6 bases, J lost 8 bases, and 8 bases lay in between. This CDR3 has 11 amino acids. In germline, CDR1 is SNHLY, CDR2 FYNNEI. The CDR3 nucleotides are TGTGCCAGCAGCCAGTTTGATGAGCAGTTCTTC. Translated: CASSQFDEQFF. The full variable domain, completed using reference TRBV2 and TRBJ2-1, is EPEVTQTPSHQVTQMGQEVILRCVPISNHLYFYWYRQILGQKVEFLVSFYNNEISEKSEIFDDQFSVERPDGSNFTLKIRSTKLEDSAMYFCASSQFDEQFFGPGTRLTVL.

CDR3: CASSQEGLRNQPQHF. DNA of the CDR3: TGCGCCAGCAGCCAAGAAGGGCTAAGGAATCAGCCCCAGCATTTT. V usage is TRBV4-3 and J usage is TRBJ1-5; D is ambiguous. This CDR3 contains 15 residues. Germline V gene sequence: CDR1 LGHNA, CDR2 YSLEER. Trimming cost V 0 bases and J 4 bases, with 10 bases left between them.

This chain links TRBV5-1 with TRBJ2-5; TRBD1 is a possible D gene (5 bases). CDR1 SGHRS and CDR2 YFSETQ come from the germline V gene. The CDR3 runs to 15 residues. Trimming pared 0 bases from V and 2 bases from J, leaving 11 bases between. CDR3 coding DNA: TGCGCCAGCAGCTTGGGGGTAGGGGCTCAAGAGACCCAGTACTTC. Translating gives CASSLGVGAQETQYF.

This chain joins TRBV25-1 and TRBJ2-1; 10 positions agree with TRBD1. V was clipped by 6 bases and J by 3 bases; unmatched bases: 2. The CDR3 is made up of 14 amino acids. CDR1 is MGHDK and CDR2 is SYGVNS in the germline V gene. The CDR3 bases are TGTGCCAGCAGCGGGACAGGGGTCTACAATGAGCAGTTCTTC. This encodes CASSGTGVYNEQFF.

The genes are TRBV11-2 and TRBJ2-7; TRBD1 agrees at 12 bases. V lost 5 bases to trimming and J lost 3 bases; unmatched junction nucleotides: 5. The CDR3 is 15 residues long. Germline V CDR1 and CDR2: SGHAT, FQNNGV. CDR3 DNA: TGTGCCAGCAGCCCGGGACAGGGGGCTGGCTACGAGCAGTACTTC. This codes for CASSPGQGAGYEQYF.

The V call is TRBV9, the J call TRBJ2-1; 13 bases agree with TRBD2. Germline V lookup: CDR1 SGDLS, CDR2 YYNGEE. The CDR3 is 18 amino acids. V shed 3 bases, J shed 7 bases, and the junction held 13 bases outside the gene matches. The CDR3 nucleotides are TGTGCCAGCAGCGGTGGAGGGACTAGCGGGATAAGAGGAAATGAGCAGTTCTTC. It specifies CASSGGGTSGIRGNEQFF.

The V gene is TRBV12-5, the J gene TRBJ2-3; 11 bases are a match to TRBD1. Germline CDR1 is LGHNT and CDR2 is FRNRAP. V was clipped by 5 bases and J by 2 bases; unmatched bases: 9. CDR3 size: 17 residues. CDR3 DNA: TGTGCTAGTGGTCTGGGACAGGGGGGGAAGAACACAGATACGCAGTATTTT. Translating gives CASGLGQGGKNTDTQYF.

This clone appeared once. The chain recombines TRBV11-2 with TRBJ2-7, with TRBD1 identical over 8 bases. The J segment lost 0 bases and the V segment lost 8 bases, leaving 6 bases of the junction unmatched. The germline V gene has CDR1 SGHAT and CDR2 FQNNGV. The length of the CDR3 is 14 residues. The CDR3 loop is CASQATGVSYEQYF. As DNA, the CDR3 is TGTGCCAGCCAAGCGACAGGGGTCTCCTACGAGCAGTACTTC.

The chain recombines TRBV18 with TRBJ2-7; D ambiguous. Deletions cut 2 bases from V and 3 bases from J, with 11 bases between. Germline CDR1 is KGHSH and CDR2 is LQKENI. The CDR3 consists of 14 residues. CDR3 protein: CASSPVWPGYEQYF. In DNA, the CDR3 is TGTGCCAGCTCACCAGTATGGCCTGGCTACGAGCAGTACTTC.

CDR3 bases: TGTGCCAGCAGCTCGTCGATCTCTGGAAACACCATATATTTT. Residues: CASSSSISGNTIYF. The chain couples TRBV7-6 to TRBJ1-3; D not certain. CDR1 SGHVS and CDR2 FNYEAQ come from the germline V gene. This CDR3 comprises 14 residues. V was cut by 4 bases and J by 0 bases, with 7 bases left in between.

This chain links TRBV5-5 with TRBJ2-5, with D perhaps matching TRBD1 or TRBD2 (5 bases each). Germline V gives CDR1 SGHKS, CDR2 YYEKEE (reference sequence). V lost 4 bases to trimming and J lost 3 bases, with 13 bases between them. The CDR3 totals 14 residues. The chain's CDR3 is CASSLGTGKETQYF. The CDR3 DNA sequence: TGTGCCAGCAGCCTAGGGACGGGAAAAGAGACCCAGTACTTC.

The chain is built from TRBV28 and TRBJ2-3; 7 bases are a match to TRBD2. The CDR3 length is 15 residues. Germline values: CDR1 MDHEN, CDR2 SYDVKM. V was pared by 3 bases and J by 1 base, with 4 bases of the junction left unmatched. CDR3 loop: CASSFRGRGTDTQYF. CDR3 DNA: TGTGCCAGCAGTTTCCGAGGGAGGGGCACAGATACGCAGTATTTT.

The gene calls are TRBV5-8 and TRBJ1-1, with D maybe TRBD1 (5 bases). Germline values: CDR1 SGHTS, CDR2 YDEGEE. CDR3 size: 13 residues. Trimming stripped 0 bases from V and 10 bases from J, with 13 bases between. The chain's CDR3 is CASSLEQVGGAFF. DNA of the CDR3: TGTGCCAGCAGCTTGGAACAGGTGGGAGGAGCTTTCTTT.